These 29 T cell receptor beta chains were all obtained from the same sample, sequenced in a study of cytomegalovirus exposure and HLA in healthy donors. PCR employed 60 Vbeta and 13 Jbeta primers. Using immunoSEQ multiplex PCR, the repertoire was profiled, and TCRdb retains in-frame clones only, with some absent. This sample has under 150,000 clones, with roughly four fifths found just once. Sequenced material: PBMCs. The receptors shown here come from a girl aged 2 to 9 in good health and CMV-seronegative.

The chain recombines TRBV7-9 with TRBJ1-1; 7 bases align to TRBD1. Germline CDR1 reads SEHNR; CDR2 reads FQNEAQ (reference sequence). J gave up 11 bases and V 5 bases, and 11 bases lay outside the gene matches. This CDR3 has 13 amino acids. The chain's CDR3 is CASSLGQLTRAFF. In DNA form, the CDR3 reads TGTGCCAGCAGCCTGGGACAGCTTACTCGCGCTTTCTTT. The full variable domain, with the rest looked up from reference TRBV7-9 and TRBJ1-1, is DTGVSQNPRHKITKRGQNVTFRCDPISEHNRLYWYRQTLGQGPEFLTYFQNEAQLEKSRLLSDRFSAERPKGSFSTLEIQRTEQGDSAMYLCASSLGQLTRAFFGQGTRLTVV.

J is TRBJ1-2 and V is TRBV25-1; 7 bases fit TRBD1. The V and J ends lost 4 bases and 5 bases, in that order; junction bases with no gene match: 13. Germline V lookup: CDR1 MGHDK, CDR2 SYGVNS. The CDR3 sequence is 16 residues long. CDR3 loop: CASSGTDRAGWYGYTF. The CDR3 DNA is TGTGCCAGCAGTGGCACCGACAGGGCCGGTTGGTATGGCTACACCTTC.

This chain links TRBV6-1 with TRBJ1-2; no clear D gene. Per the germline V gene, CDR1 is MNHNS and CDR2 is SASEGT. The ends were cut back, 9 bases at V and 0 bases at J, with 8 bases in the middle. CDR3 length: 12 amino acids. In DNA, the CDR3 is TGTGCCAGTCAAACAACTAACTATGGCTACACCTTC. Protein product: CASQTTNYGYTF.

This clone is a singleton in its sample. This chain joins TRBV6-1 and TRBJ2-2; a weak D match, TRBD1 (6 bases). The CDR3 runs 15 residues. V was clipped by 4 bases and J by 0 bases, with 9 bases between them. The V gene's germline CDR1 is MNHNS and CDR2 SASEGT. The CDR3 protein is CASSATGTNTGELFF. CDR3 DNA: TGTGCCAGCAGTGCGACAGGCACGAACACCGGGGAGCTGTTTTTT.

V gene TRBV6-5 combines with J gene TRBJ2-2; 9 bases agree with TRBD1. The CDR3 has 15 residues. Germline lookup yields CDR1 MNHEY and CDR2 SVGAGI. V lost 2 bases and J lost 3; bases outside the gene matches: 1. Here the CDR3 reads CASSYDRGDTGELFF. CDR3 sequence (DNA): TGTGCCAGCAGTTACGACAGGGGGGACACCGGGGAGCTGTTTTTT.

V is TRBV28 and J is TRBJ1-1, with D unclear. The ends were cut back, 3 bases at V and 8 bases at J, with 13 bases in the middle. CDR1 MDHEN and CDR2 SYDVKM come from the germline V gene. The CDR3 sequence is 13 residues long. The CDR3 spells CASSFTARWEAFF. CDR3 DNA: TGTGCCAGCAGTTTCACAGCAAGGTGGGAAGCTTTCTTT.

The genes are TRBV6-1 and TRBJ2-2; 7 bases align to TRBD2. Germline assignment: CDR1 MNHNS and CDR2 SASEGT. This CDR3 has 13 amino acids. V shed 7 bases, J shed 6 bases, and the junction held 5 bases outside the gene matches. CDR3 sequence reads: CASKGLAAGELFF. The CDR3 bases are TGTGCCAGCAAAGGCCTAGCGGCCGGGGAGCTGTTTTTT.

This rearrangement joins TRBV9 to TRBJ2-3; 13 nucleotides agree with TRBD2. Germline values: CDR1 SGDLS, CDR2 YYNGEE. The CDR3 totals 17 residues. Trimming at V came to 4 bases and at J to 3 bases, leaving 8 bases not matched to a gene. The CDR3 loop is CASSPRLAGGFTDTQYF. In DNA form, the CDR3 reads TGTGCCAGCAGCCCGAGACTAGCGGGGGGTTTTACAGATACGCAGTATTTT.

The chain recombines TRBV4-2 with TRBJ2-3, with a possible D match to TRBD2 (5 bases). The CDR3 is 14 residues long. V lost 1 base to trimming and J lost 1 base, with 6 bases between them. Germline V gives CDR1 LGHNA, CDR2 YNFKEQ. CDR3 amino acids: CASSQVGGTDTQYF. As DNA, the CDR3 is TGTGCCAGCAGCCAAGTCGGGGGCACAGATACGCAGTATTTT.

The CDR3 region has the DNA TGTGCCAGCAGTGAAGCGGCCCAGTATGGCTACACCTTC. It yields the protein CASSEAAQYGYTF. This rearrangement joins TRBV2 to TRBJ1-2; D is uncertain. Germline assignment: CDR1 SNHLY and CDR2 FYNNEI. V gave up 0 bases and J gave up 5 bases, with 7 bases separating them. This CDR3 spans 13 amino acids.

The gene calls are TRBV30 and TRBJ1-1; 7 nucleotides match TRBD1. This CDR3 spans 14 amino acids. The germline CDR1 and CDR2 sequences are GTSNPN and SVGIG (reference sequence). The trim removed 5 bases at V and 1 base at J, leaving 7 bases unmatched. In nucleotides, the CDR3 is TGTGCCTGGGTACAGGGGCTGGGGAACACTGAAGCTTTCTTT. Its protein product is CAWVQGLGNTEAFF.

This rearrangement joins TRBV2 to TRBJ2-7, with 9 bases that match TRBD1. V lost 6 bases and J lost 0; bases outside the gene matches: 9. The germline gives CDR1 SNHLY, CDR2 FYNNEI. The CDR3 spans 16 residues. The CDR3 sequence: CASRGQGQFFSYEQYF. The DNA of the CDR3 is TGTGCCAGCAGAGGACAGGGGCAGTTTTTCTCCTACGAGCAGTACTTC.

The V gene is TRBV30, the J gene TRBJ2-4, with 7 bases aligning to TRBD2. The CDR3 loop spans 14 amino acids. V lost 2 bases to trimming and J lost 8 bases; unmatched junction nucleotides: 9. From germline, CDR1 is GTSNPN and CDR2 SVGIG (reference sequence). The CDR3, as DNA: TGTGCCTGGAGTATCCCTGAGGGAGGGGACATTCAGTACTTC. It yields the protein CAWSIPEGGDIQYF.

The V gene is TRBV30, the J gene TRBJ2-5, with 11 bases identical to TRBD2. Germline CDR1 and CDR2: GTSNPN and SVGIG (reference sequence). The CDR3 extends over 15 amino acids. The trim removed 3 bases at V and 2 bases at J, leaving 5 bases unmatched. Here the CDR3 reads CAWSKIAGGQETQYF. The CDR3 nucleotides are TGTGCCTGGAGCAAAATAGCGGGGGGGCAAGAGACCCAGTACTTC.

V and J are TRBV5-1 and TRBJ1-2, with D maybe TRBD1 (6 bases). This CDR3 is built from 19 residues. V was cut by 4 bases and J by 5 bases, with 30 bases left in between. Germline values: CDR1 SGHRS, CDR2 YFSETQ. Written as DNA, the CDR3 is TGCGCCAGCAGCCCCAAGCCATTTAATTCAGGGGCCCCCGCGTATGGCTACACCTTC. Its protein is CASSPKPFNSGAPAYGYTF. The entire variable domain, with the rest obtained from reference TRBV5-1 and TRBJ1-2, is as follows: KAGVTQTPRYLIKTRGQQVTLSCSPISGHRSVSWYQQTPGQGLQFLFEYFSETQRNKGNFPGRFSGRQFSNSRSEMNVSTLELGDSALYLCASSPKPFNSGAPAYGYTFGSGTRLTVV.

V and J are TRBV14 and TRBJ1-2; TRBD1 might be the D (6 bases). Deletions cut 0 bases from V and 3 bases from J, with 17 bases between. CDR1 and CDR2 (germline): SGHDN, FVKESK. The CDR3 is 17 amino acids. The CDR3 region has the DNA TGTGCCAGCAGCCAAGATCTTCCGACAGGAGATCACTATGGCTACACCTTC. As protein: CASSQDLPTGDHYGYTF.

The gene calls are TRBV2 and TRBJ1-6, with 7 bases fitting TRBD1. This CDR3 comprises 15 residues. Germline CDR1 and CDR2: SNHLY and FYNNEI. Trimming cost V 8 bases and J 6 bases; bases outside gene matches: 10. The CDR3 region has the DNA TGTGCCAGCCGCGCCGAGGGACAGTTTAATTCACCCCTCCACTTT. Protein product: CASRAEGQFNSPLHF. Together with reference TRBV2 and TRBJ1-6, the CDR3 gives the full variable domain: EPEVTQTPSHQVTQMGQEVILRCVPISNHLYFYWYRQILGQKVEFLVSFYNNEISEKSEIFDDQFSVERPDGSNFTLKIRSTKLEDSAMYFCASRAEGQFNSPLHFGNGTRLTVT.

Here the CDR3 DNA reads TGTGCCAGCAGTGAATACAGGGCGAACACTGAAGCTTTCTTT. As protein: CASSEYRANTEAFF. The chain joins TRBV6-1 to TRBJ1-1, with D possibly matching TRBD1 (6 bases). Deletions cut 2 bases from V and 1 base from J, with 8 bases between. The germline V gene has CDR1 MNHNS and CDR2 SASEGT. CDR3 size: 14 residues.

The rearrangement joins TRBV27 to TRBJ2-7; 9 bases are a match to TRBD2. Germline V gene data show CDR1 as MNHEY and CDR2 as SMNVEV (reference sequence). Trimming removed 6 bases from V and 6 bases from J; junction bases left unmatched: 15. The CDR3 contains 16 residues. Written as DNA, the CDR3 is TGTGCCAGCAGGTCGGCTGGGCTAGCGGGAATAACCGAGCAGTACTTC. Translated: CASRSAGLAGITEQYF.

This chain links TRBV30 with TRBJ1-2; 8 bases are shared with TRBD1. The J segment lost 8 bases and the V segment lost 0 bases, leaving 8 bases of the junction unmatched. This CDR3 comprises 14 residues. The germline V gene encodes CDR1 GTSNPN and CDR2 SVGIG (reference sequence). CDR3: CAWSVGTTGEGYTF. The DNA of the CDR3 is TGTGCCTGGAGTGTAGGTACGACAGGGGAAGGCTACACCTTC.

This chain uses TRBV27 with TRBJ1-5; 7 nucleotides align to TRBD1. The CDR3 totals 13 residues. V dropped 8 bases and J dropped 5; count of bases not matched to a gene: 6. Germline CDR1 and CDR2: MNHEY and SMNVEV (reference sequence). The CDR3 loop is CASRRDRYQPQHF. Here the CDR3 DNA reads TGTGCCAGCCGACGGGACAGATATCAGCCCCAGCATTTT.

The rearrangement links TRBV5-1 to TRBJ2-5; D possibly corresponds to TRBD2 (6 bases). The germline CDR1 and CDR2 sequences are SGHRS and YFSETQ. The ends were cut back, 4 bases at V and 2 bases at J, with 12 bases in the middle. This CDR3 spans 14 amino acids. The CDR3 coding sequence is TGCGCCAGCAGCCAGGGACTGAGTCAAGAGACCCAGTACTTC. Protein: CASSQGLSQETQYF. Based on the CDR3 plus reference TRBV5-1 and TRBJ2-5, the full variable domain is KAGVTQTPRYLIKTRGQQVTLSCSPISGHRSVSWYQQTPGQGLQFLFEYFSETQRNKGNFPGRFSGRQFSNSRSEMNVSTLELGDSALYLCASSQGLSQETQYFGPGTRLLVL.

The CDR3 nucleotides are TGCAGCGCGAGCCGGGACAGGGGCTTCGAAGCTTTCTTT. This translates into CSASRDRGFEAFF. V and J are TRBV29-1 and TRBJ1-1; 10 nucleotides align to TRBD1. The germline CDR1 and CDR2 sequences are SQVTM and ANQGSEA. This CDR3 has 13 amino acids. The J segment lost 8 bases and the V segment lost 7 bases, leaving 10 bases of the junction unmatched.

This clone was seen once. The chain recombines TRBV5-6 with TRBJ2-7; 13 bases match TRBD2. V was pared by 5 bases and J by 0 bases, with 2 bases of the junction left unmatched. The CDR3 sequence is 15 residues long. Germline V gives CDR1 SGHDT, CDR2 YYEEEE. CDR3 sequence reads: CASRRLAGGSYEQYF. CDR3 bases: TGTGCCAGCAGGCGACTAGCGGGAGGCTCCTACGAGCAGTACTTC.

This sequence joins TRBV4-3 and TRBJ1-2; weak D call: TRBD1 (5 bases). CDR3 length: 12 amino acids. V lost 0 bases and J 10 bases, leaving 9 bases between the germline ends. Germline assignment: CDR1 LGHNA and CDR2 YSLEER. CDR3 nucleotides: TGCGCCAGCAGCCAAGACAGGGTGTACTACACCTTC. This gives the protein CASSQDRVYYTF.

The chain recombines TRBV4-1 with TRBJ2-5; 13 bases match TRBD2. This CDR3 spans 15 amino acids. Trimming took 8 bases from V and 5 from J; bases not matched to a gene: 8. The germline V gene has CDR1 MGHRA and CDR2 YSYEKL. The CDR3 sequence: CASGLAGAAGETQYF. The CDR3 coding sequence is TGCGCCAGCGGACTAGCGGGAGCGGCTGGGGAGACCCAGTACTTC.

The chain uses TRBV7-8 and TRBJ2-1; TRBD1 is a possible D gene (5 bases). Germline loops: CDR1 SGHVS, CDR2 FQNEAQ. Trimming stripped 5 bases from V and 6 bases from J, with 14 bases between. The CDR3 is 14 amino acids. This chain's CDR3 is CASSRSTGSNEQFF. The CDR3 nucleotides read TGTGCCAGCAGCCGGAGTACAGGTTCCAATGAGCAGTTCTTC.

This clone has more than one count but fewer than ten. This sequence joins TRBV7-2 and TRBJ1-4; tentatively, D is TRBD1 (6 bases). This CDR3 has 14 amino acids. V shed 5 bases and J shed 4 bases, with 11 bases lying between them. The V gene's germline CDR1 is SGHTA and CDR2 FQGNSA. CDR3 in amino acids: CASSMDSINEKLFF. In DNA form, the CDR3 reads TGTGCCAGCAGCATGGACAGTATTAATGAAAAACTGTTTTTT.

This rearrangement joins TRBV6-6 to TRBJ2-1; D not certain. The germline V gene has CDR1 MNHNY and CDR2 SVGAGI (reference sequence). The V and J ends lost 0 bases and 4 bases respectively, with 7 bases between them. The CDR3 has 14 amino acids. This CDR3 is CASSYSGVYNEQFF. DNA of the CDR3: TGTGCCAGCAGTTACTCGGGCGTTTACAATGAGCAGTTCTTC.